This entry lists 3 T cell receptor beta chains sequenced from one sample in a study of control samples from healthy donors and cancer patients. Sequencing used immunoSEQ multiplex PCR; TCRdb keeps in-frame clones, though not all of them. The data hold more than 85,000 clones, with roughly 90% observed a single time. The source material was PBMCs. These receptors originate from a woman aged 60-70 years with lung cancer.

CDR3 loop: CASSPRYLNTEAFF. CDR3 nucleotide sequence: TGTGCCAGCAGCCCGCGGTACTTGAACACTGAAGCTTTCTTT. The chain employs TRBV3-1 (or the pseudogene TRBV3-2) and TRBJ1-1, with D uncertain. The CDR3 is 14 amino acids. The germline gives CDR1 LGHDT, CDR2 YNNKEL (reference sequence). V was clipped by 4 bases and J by 0 bases, with 9 bases between them.

In DNA, the CDR3 is TGTGCCAGCAGTTCAAGTGGGACCCAAGAGACCCAGTACTTC. It codes for CASSSSGTQETQYF. The rearrangement links TRBV27 to TRBJ2-5; either TRBD1 or TRBD2 may supply D (5 bases each). The V gene's germline CDR1 is MNHEY and CDR2 SMNVEV (reference sequence). The CDR3 is made up of 14 amino acids. V lost 4 bases to trimming and J lost 1 base, with 10 bases between them.

This clone turned up a few times. This chain uses TRBV5-1 with TRBJ2-7, with TRBD1 matching over 9 bases. Losses at the gene ends were 0 bases for V and 3 bases for J; bases not matched to a gene: 4. The germline V gene has CDR1 SGHRS and CDR2 YFSETQ. The CDR3 runs 15 residues. CDR3: CASSLVQGARYEQYF. CDR3 bases: TGCGCCAGCAGCTTGGTACAGGGGGCCCGCTACGAGCAGTACTTC.